A single sample is the source of the 9 T cell receptor beta chains below, sequenced in a study of cytomegalovirus exposure and HLA in healthy donors. The PCR used 60 Vbeta and 13 Jbeta primers. Libraries were prepared by immunoSEQ multiplex PCR; TCRdb keeps only in-frame clonotypes and omits some of them. The data show 160,000 or so clones, around four fifths seen once. The sequencing sample was made of PBMCs. The receptors here all came from a woman in her 30s in good health and CMV-seronegative.

This clone was picked up a small number of times. V and J are TRBV10-3 and TRBJ1-1; 8 bases line up with TRBD1. The CDR3 sequence is 13 residues long. CDR1 is ENHRY and CDR2 is SYGVKD in the germline V gene. The ends lost 9 bases at V and 0 bases at J; junction bases unmatched: 3. The CDR3 here is CAMSTGVNTEAFF. The CDR3 DNA sequence: TGTGCCATGTCGACAGGGGTGAACACTGAAGCTTTCTTT.

V usage is TRBV9 and J usage is TRBJ2-1, with TRBD1 identical over 11 bases. This CDR3 has 16 amino acids. Germline V gives CDR1 SGDLS, CDR2 YYNGEE. The trim removed 1 base at V and 7 bases at J, leaving 7 bases unmatched. For the CDR3, the DNA is TGTGCCAGCAGCGTAAGGGGACAGGGGGTGGGTAATGAGCAGTTCTTC. Translating gives CASSVRGQGVGNEQFF.

The chain has TRBV6-1 and TRBJ1-2; TRBD1 matches 8 bases. V lost 4 bases to trimming and J lost 3 bases; unmatched junction nucleotides: 7. CDR1 MNHNS and CDR2 SASEGT come from the germline V gene. The CDR3 spans 15 residues. The CDR3 sequence: CASSGLKTGDYGYTF. As DNA, the CDR3 is TGTGCCAGCAGTGGCCTTAAGACAGGGGACTATGGCTACACCTTC.

This sequence joins TRBV5-1 and TRBJ2-1, with D possibly being TRBD2 (6 bases). The V and J ends lost 5 bases and 5 bases respectively, with 11 bases between them. The CDR3 spans 13 residues. Germline CDR1 is SGHRS and CDR2 is YFSETQ. The chain's CDR3 is CASRSRENNEQFF. CDR3 nucleotides: TGCGCCAGCAGATCCCGGGAGAACAATGAGCAGTTCTTC.

This chain uses TRBV13 with TRBJ2-2; 9 bases align to TRBD2. The V and J ends lost 5 bases and 7 bases, in that order; junction bases with no gene match: 14. This CDR3 has 17 residues. CDR1 PRHDT and CDR2 FYEKMQ come from the germline V gene (reference sequence). The CDR3 sequence is CASSQGPRGGSIGELFF. The DNA of the CDR3 is TGTGCCAGCAGCCAGGGTCCGCGGGGGGGGTCGATCGGGGAGCTGTTTTTT.

By share of the sample, this clone is medium-sized. V gene TRBV7-6 combines with J gene TRBJ2-7; D uncertain. CDR3 length: 16 residues. Looked up from germline, CDR1 is SGHVS and CDR2 is FNYEAQ. The V gene lost 2 bases and the J gene lost 5 bases, with 19 bases spanning the gap. The CDR3 region has the DNA TGTGCCAGCAGCTTAAAAGCCTCCGGGTCCTTGAACGAGCAGTACTTC. Translation gives CASSLKASGSLNEQYF. Complete variable domain (other parts from reference TRBV7-6 and TRBJ2-7): GAGVSQSPRYKVTKRGQDVALRCDPISGHVSLYWYRQALGQGPEFLTYFNYEAQQDKSGLPNDRFSAERPEGSISTLTIQRTEQRDSAMYRCASSLKASGSLNEQYFGPGTRLTVT.

V is TRBV5-1 and J is TRBJ2-1; a weak D match, TRBD1 (6 bases). The V end lost 0 bases, the J end lost 12 bases, and 7 bases lay between the germline ends. The germline gives CDR1 SGHRS, CDR2 YFSETQ. The CDR3 runs to 11 residues. Here the CDR3 DNA reads TGCGCCAGCAGCTTGGACAGGGCGCAGTTCTTC. It translates to CASSLDRAQFF.

This chain joins TRBV7-9 and TRBJ2-7; D remains unclear. The V end was cut by 5 bases, the J end by 5 bases, with 10 bases between. Per the germline V gene, CDR1 is SEHNR and CDR2 is FQNEAQ (reference sequence). This CDR3 is built from 12 residues. The CDR3 reads CASSVDINEQYF. The CDR3 nucleotides are TGTGCCAGCAGCGTTGACATTAACGAGCAGTACTTC.

In nucleotides, the CDR3 is TGCGCCAGCAGCCGACAGGGCGACGACGAGCAGTACTTC. This codes for CASSRQGDDEQYF. The gene calls are TRBV5-1 and TRBJ2-5; TRBD1 aligns across 7 bases. The J call may be in error: the DNA end matches TRBJ2-7 better. The CDR3 covers 13 residues. Germline V lookup: CDR1 SGHRS, CDR2 YFSETQ.